This paragraph reports one T cell receptor beta chain. Participant-reported clinical history was the basis for cohort assignment. The data originate from a study of blood T cell repertoires in COVID-19. On the study more broadly: Sites across the United States, Italy and Spain contributed samples from acute and convalescent COVID-19.

Method: immunoSEQ multiplex PCR; TCRdb's copy keeps in-frame clones and lacks some. The sample yields a few hundred thousand clones, nearly 90% seen once. V was pared by 1 base and J by 3 bases, with 12 bases of the junction left unmatched. The CDR3 consists of 18 residues. Germline V gives CDR1 KGHDR, CDR2 SFDVKD. Input material: PBMCs or T cells enriched from blood (not recorded which). The origin of this receptor is a woman between 18 and 29 years old with acute COVID-19. J is TRBJ2-3 and V is TRBV24-1; 7 bases agree with TRBD1. In DNA form, the CDR3 reads TGTGCCACCAGTGATTTTGGAACCGACAGGGAGAGGACAGATACGCAGTATTTT. This sequence encodes CATSDFGTDRERTDTQYF.